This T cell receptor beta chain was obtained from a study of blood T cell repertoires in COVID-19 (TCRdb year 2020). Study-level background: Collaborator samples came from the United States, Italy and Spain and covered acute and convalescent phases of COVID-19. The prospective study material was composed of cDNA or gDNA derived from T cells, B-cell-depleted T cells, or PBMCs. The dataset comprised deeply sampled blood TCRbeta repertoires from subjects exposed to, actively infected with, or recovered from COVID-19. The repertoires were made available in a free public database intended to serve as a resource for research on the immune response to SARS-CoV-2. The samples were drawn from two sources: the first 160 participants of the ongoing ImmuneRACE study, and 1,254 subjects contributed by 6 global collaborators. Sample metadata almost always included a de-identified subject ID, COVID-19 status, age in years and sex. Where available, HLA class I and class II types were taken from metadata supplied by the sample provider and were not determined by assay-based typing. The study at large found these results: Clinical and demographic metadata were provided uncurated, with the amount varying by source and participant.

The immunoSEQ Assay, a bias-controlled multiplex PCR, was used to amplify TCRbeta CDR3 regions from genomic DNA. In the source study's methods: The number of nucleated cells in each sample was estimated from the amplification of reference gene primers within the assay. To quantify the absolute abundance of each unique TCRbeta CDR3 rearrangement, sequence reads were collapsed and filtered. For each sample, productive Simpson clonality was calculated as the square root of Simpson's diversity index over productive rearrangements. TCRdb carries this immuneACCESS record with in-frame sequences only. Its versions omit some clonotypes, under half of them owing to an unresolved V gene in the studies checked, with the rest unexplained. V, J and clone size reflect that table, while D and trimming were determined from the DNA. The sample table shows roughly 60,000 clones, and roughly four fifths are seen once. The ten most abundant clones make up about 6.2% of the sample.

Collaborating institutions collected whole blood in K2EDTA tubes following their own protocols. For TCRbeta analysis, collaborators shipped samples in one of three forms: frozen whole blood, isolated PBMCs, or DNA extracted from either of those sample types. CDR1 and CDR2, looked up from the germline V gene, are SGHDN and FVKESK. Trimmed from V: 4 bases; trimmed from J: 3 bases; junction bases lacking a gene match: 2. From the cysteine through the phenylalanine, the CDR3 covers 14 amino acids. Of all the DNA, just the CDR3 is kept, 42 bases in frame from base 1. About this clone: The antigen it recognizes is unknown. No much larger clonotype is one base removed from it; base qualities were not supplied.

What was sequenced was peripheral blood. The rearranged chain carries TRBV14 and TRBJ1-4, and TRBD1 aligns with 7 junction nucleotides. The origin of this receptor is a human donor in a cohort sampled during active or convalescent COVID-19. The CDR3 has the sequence CASSPTGPNEKLFF. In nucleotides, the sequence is TGTGCCAGCAGCCCGACAGGGCCTAATGAAAAACTGTTTTTT.